These T cell receptor beta chains were read from a single sample in a study of CD8 T cells in Susac syndrome. TCRdb passed the immunoSEQ multiplex PCR reads through MiXCR, listing each CDR3 protein once. The sample has about 120,000 distinct CDR3 sequences, 94% seen once. The sample was CD4+ T cells from PBMCs. The receptors stem from a human donor in good health. CDR3s include the opening cysteine and the closing phenylalanine or tryptophan. Fields, in order: CDR3 protein, CDR3 DNA, clone size, V gene, D gene, J gene. The D gene is left open where the match is weak. Where a row states a size, it is once, few, many or the class of an expanded clone; other rows omit it.

CASSMGTLKTQYF | TGTGCCAGCAGTATGGGGACACTAAAAACCCAGTACTTC | . | TRBV12-3/TRBV12-4 | . | TRBJ2-5
CSASLIDLSGLPGADTQYF | TGCAGTGCTAGTCTAATTGATTTATCGGGTTTGCCTGGGGCAGATACGCAGTATTTT | . | TRBV20-1 | . | TRBJ2-3
CSVGGSPGQPQHF | TGCAGCGTTGGGGGGTCCCCCGGACAGCCCCAGCATTTT | . | TRBV29-1 | . | TRBJ1-5
CASSWGLPDTQYF | TGTGCCAGCAGCTGGGGCCTTCCAGATACGCAGTATTTT | . | TRBV7-9 | . | TRBJ2-3
CSKCRRGSVHEQYF | TGCAGCAAATGTAGGCGCGGGAGCGTCCACGAGCAGTACTTC | . | TRBV29-1 | TRBD2 | TRBJ2-7
CSVAGGGYEKLFF | TGCAGCGTTGCAGGTGGAGGGTACGAAAAACTGTTTTTT | . | TRBV29-1 | . | TRBJ1-4
CSARDWAAPYEQYF | TGCAGTGCTAGAGATTGGGCGGCCCCCTACGAGCAGTACTTC | . | TRBV20-1 | . | TRBJ2-7
CASKNPGTDTQYF | TGTGCCAGCAAAAACCCTGGCACAGATACGCAGTATTTT | . | TRBV6-1 | . | TRBJ2-3
CASSSGTGGGEQYF | TGTGCCAGCAGCTCCGGGACAGGGGGAGGAGAGCAGTACTTC | . | TRBV7-3 | TRBD1 | TRBJ2-7
CASSPQTEKLFF | TGTGCCAGCAGTCCCCAGACGGAAAAACTGTTTTTT | . | TRBV6-6 | . | TRBJ1-4
CASNREGGASNTGELFF | TGTGCCAGCAACCGGGAGGGCGGAGCTTCGAACACCGGGGAGCTGTTTTTT | once | TRBV9 | TRBD2 | TRBJ2-2
CASSLTGLREQYF | TGTGCCAGCAGTCTCACGGGACTCCGCGAGCAGTACTTC | . | TRBV6-2/TRBV6-3 | . | TRBJ2-7
CASSEARGLGHQPQHF | TGTGCCAGCAGTGAAGCGAGGGGTTTAGGGCATCAGCCCCAGCATTTT | . | TRBV6-1 | . | TRBJ1-5
CASSPDRGRNEKLFF | TGTGCCAGCAGCCCCGACAGGGGGAGGAATGAAAAACTGTTTTTT | . | TRBV12-3/TRBV12-4 | TRBD1 | TRBJ1-4
CASSTFNRANTEAFF | TGTGCCAGTAGTACCTTTAACAGGGCCAACACTGAAGCTTTCTTT | . | TRBV19 | . | TRBJ1-1
CSAPSTDTQYF | TGCAGTGCCCCCTCCACAGATACGCAGTATTTT | . | TRBV20-1 | . | TRBJ2-3
CASSLYGLTELGGELFF | TGCGCCAGCAGCTTATACGGACTGACAGAGTTAGGCGGGGAGCTGTTTTTT | . | TRBV5-1 | . | TRBJ2-2
CSVEQGGGTEAFF | TGCAGCGTGGAACAGGGCGGCGGCACTGAAGCTTTCTTT | . | TRBV29-1 | . | TRBJ1-1
CASSILNTEAFF | TGTGCCAGTAGTATACTGAACACTGAAGCTTTCTTT | few | TRBV19 | . | TRBJ1-1
CASSFPGSAYNSPLHF | TGTGCCAGCAGTTTTCCGGGTAGCGCCTATAATTCACCCCTCCACTTT | once | TRBV28 | . | TRBJ1-6
CSATRSGGNNQPQHF | TGCAGTGCTACGAGGTCGGGGGGTAATAATCAGCCCCAGCATTTT | once | TRBV20-1 | . | TRBJ1-5
CASSQSGIGEKLFF | TGTGCCAGCAGCCAATCCGGGATAGGTGAAAAACTGTTTTTT | . | TRBV14 | . | TRBJ1-4
CASSYMYIQYF | TGTGCCAGCAGCTACATGTACATTCAGTACTTC | once | TRBV11-2 | . | TRBJ2-4
CASKPGKNSPLHF | TGTGCCAGTAAACCAGGGAAGAATTCACCCCTCCACTTT | . | TRBV19 | . | TRBJ1-6
CASSQGLASETQYF | TGCGCCAGCAGCCAGGGACTAGCATCGGAGACCCAGTACTTC | . | TRBV5-1 | TRBD2 | TRBJ2-5
CASSYRDNQPQHF | TGTGCCAGCAGTTATAGGGACAATCAGCCCCAGCATTTT | once | TRBV6-6 | . | TRBJ1-5
CASSLGLTQYNEQFF | TGTGCCAGCAGCTTAGGGCTAACCCAATACAATGAGCAGTTCTTC | once | TRBV11-2 | . | TRBJ2-1
CATRRAGGSTDTQYF | TGTGCCACTCGGCGAGCGGGAGGCAGCACAGATACGCAGTATTTT | . | TRBV15 | TRBD2 | TRBJ2-3
CASSPLGGRVRLHF | TGTGCCAGCAGCCCCCTGGGCGGAAGGGTCAGGTTGCATTTT | . | TRBV25-1 | . | TRBJ1-5
CASSLEFASGFNNEQFF | TGTGCCAGCAGCTTAGAATTTGCTAGCGGGTTTAACAATGAGCAGTTCTTC | once | TRBV11-2 | TRBD2 | TRBJ2-1
CASGVERRYTF | TGTGCCAGCGGGGTAGAAAGGCGCTACACCTTC | . | TRBV6-5 | . | TRBJ1-2
CASSLAGGRTPGTQYF | TGTGCCAGCAGCTTGGCCGGCGGTAGAACGCCGGGGACCCAGTACTTC | . | TRBV5-6 | . | TRBJ2-5
CASSLGWAQETQYF | TGTGCCAGCAGCTTAGGCTGGGCCCAAGAGACCCAGTACTTC | once | TRBV5-4 | . | TRBJ2-5
CASSVGSPAGYSPLHF | TGTGCCAGCAGCGTAGGATCCCCCGCGGGGTACTCACCCCTCCACTTT | . | TRBV9 | . | TRBJ1-6
CATGGIGELFF | TGTGCCACAGGGGGAATCGGGGAGCTGTTTTTT | . | TRBV6-1 | TRBD1 | TRBJ2-2
CASSIDLTPPYNEQFF | TGTGCCAGTAGTATAGATCTAACTCCCCCCTACAATGAGCAGTTCTTC | . | TRBV19 | . | TRBJ2-1
CASSPSIADTQYF | TGTGCCAGCAGCCCTAGTATAGCAGATACGCAGTATTTT | . | TRBV7-2 | . | TRBJ2-3
CASSQGTRSYGYTF | TGTGCCAGCAGCCAGGGGACCAGATCCTATGGCTACACCTTC | . | TRBV3-1 | . | TRBJ1-2
CASSIDSSLGGTDTQYF | TGTGCCAGTAGTATAGATAGTTCGCTAGGCGGCACAGATACGCAGTATTTT | once | TRBV19 | . | TRBJ2-3
CASTDQIAAPNEQFF | TGTGCCAGCACTGATCAAATAGCGGCCCCCAATGAGCAGTTCTTC | . | TRBV2 | . | TRBJ2-1
CASSKGGRLYNEQFF | TGTGCCAGCAGCAAGGGCGGGAGACTGTACAATGAGCAGTTCTTC | . | TRBV21-1 | . | TRBJ2-1
CASSPRQIGNTIYF | TGTGCCAGCAGCCCTCGACAGATTGGAAACACCATATATTTT | once | TRBV7-9 | . | TRBJ1-3
CASSTWSLYEQFF | TGTGCCAGCAGTACCTGGAGTCTCTATGAGCAGTTCTTC | . | TRBV6-5 | . | TRBJ2-1
CPPAGQDPPRGTEAFF | TGTCCTCCCGCGGGACAGGATCCCCCTCGAGGCACTGAAGCTTTCTTT | . | TRBV19 | TRBD1 | TRBJ1-1
CAISESGLREQFF | TGTGCCATCAGTGAGTCGGGGCTGAGGGAGCAGTTCTTC | . | TRBV10-3 | . | TRBJ2-1
CASSLGQIEAFF | TGTGCCAGCAGCTTAGGGCAAATTGAAGCTTTCTTT | . | TRBV5-6 | . | TRBJ1-1
CASLPDRGDNQPQHF | TGCGCCAGCCTACCGGACAGGGGAGACAATCAGCCCCAGCATTTT | . | TRBV5-1 | TRBD1 | TRBJ1-5
CASSFLDSTDTQYF | TGCGCCAGCAGCTTCTTGGACAGCACAGATACGCAGTATTTT | . | TRBV5-1 | . | TRBJ2-3
CASLPQGQNTEAFF | TGTGCCAGCTTACCCCAGGGGCAGAACACTGAAGCTTTCTTT | . | TRBV7-9 | . | TRBJ1-1
CASSLQAGGSYEQYF | TGTGCCAGCAGCTTACAAGCGGGAGGGTCCTACGAGCAGTACTTC | . | TRBV7-9 | TRBD2 | TRBJ2-7
CASSVSGSTDTQYF | TGTGCCAGCAGTGTGTCAGGGTCAACAGATACGCAGTATTTT | . | TRBV6-4 | . | TRBJ2-3
CSAPIRGGTEAFF | TGCAGTGCCCCAATTAGGGGTGGCACTGAAGCTTTCTTT | . | TRBV20-1 | . | TRBJ1-1
CASSALTGTEAFF | TGCGCCAGCAGCGCGCTGACAGGGACTGAAGCTTTCTTT | . | TRBV5-1 | TRBD1 | TRBJ1-1
CASSTRSGGTDTQYF | TGTGCCAGCAGCACGAGATCAGGTGGCACAGATACGCAGTATTTT | . | TRBV7-9 | . | TRBJ2-3
CAWSTTGGTEAFF | TGTGCCTGGAGTACCACCGGGGGCACTGAAGCTTTCTTT | . | TRBV30 | . | TRBJ1-1
CASSLLVTGTGFYEQYF | TGCGCCAGCAGCTTGTTGGTGACCGGGACAGGGTTCTACGAGCAGTACTTC | . | TRBV5-1 | TRBD1 | TRBJ2-7
CASSLGTPEPQPQHF | TGCGCCAGCAGCTTGGGGACCCCAGAACCCCAGCCCCAGCATTTT | . | TRBV5-1 | . | TRBJ1-5
CAWSVLGELFF | TGTGCCTGGAGTGTACTCGGGGAGCTGTTTTTT | once | TRBV30 | . | TRBJ2-2
CASSSGLPSGAQYF | TGTGCCAGCAGTTCGGGACTTCCCTCGGGGGCCCAGTACTTC | . | TRBV7-3 | . | TRBJ2-5
CASSWGTSVTGELFF | TGTGCCAGCAGTTGGGGGACTAGCGTTACCGGGGAGCTGTTTTTT | . | TRBV27 | TRBD2 | TRBJ2-2